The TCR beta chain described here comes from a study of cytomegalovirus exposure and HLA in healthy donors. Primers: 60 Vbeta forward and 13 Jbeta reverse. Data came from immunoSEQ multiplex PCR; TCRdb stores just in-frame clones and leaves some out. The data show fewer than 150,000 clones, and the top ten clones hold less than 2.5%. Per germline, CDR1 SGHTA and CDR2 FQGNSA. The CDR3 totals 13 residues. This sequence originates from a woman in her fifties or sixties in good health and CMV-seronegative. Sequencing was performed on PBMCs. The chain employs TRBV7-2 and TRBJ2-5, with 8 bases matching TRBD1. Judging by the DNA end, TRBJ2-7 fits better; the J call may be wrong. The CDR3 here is CASSRGQGYEQYF. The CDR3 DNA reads TGTGCCAGCAGCCGTGGACAGGGCTACGAGCAGTACTTC.